This TCR beta chain was recorded in a study of T cell repertoires in cytomegalovirus infection. The study, taken as a whole, reports: HLA-C-restricted CMV-specific TCR beta clonotypes were dominant in the ex vivo response.

This clonotype has only one observation. Its antigen is as yet unknown. Germline V lookup: CDR1 MNHEY, CDR2 SVGAGI. This CDR3 has 14 residues. Between the trimmed V and J ends, which lost 6 bases and 5 bases, there was a span of 16 bases. TCRdb ran MiXCR on the reads and lists one entry per CDR3 protein. The repertoire consists of about half a million distinct CDR3 sequences, with 33% occurring once and the leading ten covering about a sixth. Source: cultured PBMCs, taken from culture after CMV antigen stimulation. This chain joins TRBV6-5 and TRBJ1-1; D ambiguous. This TCR was recovered from a human donor in good health (CMV status not recorded). Some clones in this sample may be carry-over from other donors' samples. CDR3 DNA: TGTGCCAGCAGCCCGACCGGGCGCGGGACTGAAGCTTTCTTT. This codes for CASSPTGRGTEAFF.